The 16 T cell receptor beta chains below were found in one sample sequenced in a study of cytomegalovirus exposure and HLA in healthy donors. The PCR contained 60 Vbeta and 13 Jbeta primers. The protocol was immunoSEQ multiplex PCR, while the TCRdb copy is restricted to in-frame clones and leaves out a portion. The sample records some 150,000 clones, roughly 65% being singletons. Specimen: PBMCs. All receptors derive from a woman aged 30 to 39 in good health and CMV-seronegative.

CDR3 amino acids: CASSPNSNQPQHF. CDR3 coding DNA: TGTGCCAGCAGTCCCAATAGCAATCAGCCCCAGCATTTT. The V call is TRBV6-5, the J call TRBJ1-5; no clear D. This CDR3 spans 13 amino acids. Germline V gene sequence: CDR1 MNHEY, CDR2 SVGAGI. Between the trimmed V and J ends, which lost 5 bases and 0 bases, there was a span of 5 bases.

The chain joins TRBV29-1 to TRBJ1-5, with 9 nucleotides matching TRBD1. The germline V gene encodes CDR1 SQVTM and CDR2 ANQGSEA. The CDR3 sequence is 13 residues long. Trimming took 4 bases from V and 6 from J; bases not matched to a gene: 4. This CDR3 reads CSVGDRDGQPQHF. The CDR3 DNA reads TGCAGCGTTGGGGACAGGGACGGTCAGCCCCAGCATTTT.

This chain connects TRBV21-1 to TRBJ2-7; TRBD2 is the table's D call and was not checked against the DNA. TRBV21-1 is a recognized pseudogene. This CDR3 comprises 14 residues. CDR3 DNA sequence: TGTGCCAGCAGCAAAGCCGAGTTGCGGGAGAGGCAGTACTTC. It codes for CASSKAELRERQYF.

The chain employs TRBV19 and TRBJ1-2; possible D gene TRBD1, 6 bases. This CDR3 comprises 15 residues. V gave up 6 bases and J gave up 0 bases, with 14 bases separating them. The germline gives CDR1 LNHDA, CDR2 SQIVND (reference sequence). CDR3 loop: CASRRTELTNYGYTF. DNA for the CDR3: TGTGCCAGTAGAAGGACAGAATTAACTAACTATGGCTACACCTTC.

The rearrangement joins TRBV18 to TRBJ1-2; 8 bases agree with TRBD1. This CDR3 is built from 15 residues. The V and J ends lost 6 bases and 4 bases, in that order; junction bases with no gene match: 10. Per the germline V gene, CDR1 is KGHSH and CDR2 is LQKENI. The CDR3: CASSLDRGYGYGYTF. DNA for the CDR3: TGTGCCAGCTCGCTCGACAGGGGCTACGGCTATGGCTACACCTTC.

The gene calls are TRBV6-5 and TRBJ2-5; 10 nucleotides match TRBD1. The assigned J gene may be wrong: the sequence end matches TRBJ2-7 better. The CDR3 is 13 amino acids. Germline V gene sequence: CDR1 MNHEY, CDR2 SVGAGI. The chain's CDR3 is CASSRDRGYEQYF. DNA for the CDR3: TGTGCCAGCAGTCGGGACAGGGGCTACGAGCAGTACTTC.

The chain couples TRBV2 to TRBJ1-1; 7 positions agree with TRBD1. The CDR3 spans 16 residues. Germline CDR1 SNHLY, CDR2 FYNNEI. V dropped 4 bases and J dropped 1; count of bases not matched to a gene: 9. DNA of the CDR3: TGTGCCAGCAGTGCCGGGACAGCCCGAGGGAACACTGAAGCTTTCTTT. Its protein product is CASSAGTARGNTEAFF. The variable domain in full, with the rest retrieved from reference TRBV2 and TRBJ1-1, is EPEVTQTPSHQVTQMGQEVILRCVPISNHLYFYWYRQILGQKVEFLVSFYNNEISEKSEIFDDQFSVERPDGSNFTLKIRSTKLEDSAMYFCASSAGTARGNTEAFFGQGTRLTVV.

This clone has just a few counts. One junction end does not reproduce the germline sequence, and a read error may be involved. The chain has TRBV5-1 and TRBJ2-2, with 7 nucleotides matching TRBD1. Germline V CDR1 and CDR2: SGHRS, YFSETQ. The CDR3 is 15 amino acids. CDR3 sequence reads: CASSLGQRNTGELFF. CDR3 DNA: TGCGCCAGCAGTTTGGGACAGCGGAACACCGGGGAGCTGTTTTTT.

The rearrangement links TRBV2 to TRBJ1-5; 8 nucleotides line up with TRBD1. With V trimmed by 7 bases and J by 6 bases, 8 bases remained unmatched. There are 14 residues in the CDR3. CDR1 is SNHLY and CDR2 is FYNNEI in the germline V gene. The CDR3 loop is CASTFQGAGQPQHF. The CDR3 nucleotides read TGTGCCAGCACCTTTCAGGGGGCTGGTCAGCCCCAGCATTTT.

About this clone: Other nucleotide sequences from this sample produce the same CDR3. The chain carries TRBV28 and TRBJ2-1; D uncertain. V gave up 2 bases and J gave up 5 bases, with 4 bases separating them. This CDR3 has 12 amino acids. Per germline, CDR1 MDHEN and CDR2 SYDVKM. The CDR3 protein is CASSLGHNEQFF. CDR3 nucleotide sequence: TGTGCCAGCAGTTTAGGGCACAATGAGCAGTTCTTC.

The chain is built from TRBV4-1 and TRBJ2-7; 13 bases fit TRBD2. The CDR3 contains 13 residues. The J segment lost 6 bases and the V segment lost 6 bases, leaving 2 bases of the junction unmatched. Germline CDR1 reads MGHRA; CDR2 reads YSYEKL. The CDR3 DNA follows: TGCGCCAGCAGTCGGACTAGCGGGAGCGAGCAGTACTTC. Amino acids: CASSRTSGSEQYF.

This clone was observed a handful of times. This chain joins TRBV5-1 and TRBJ2-7; the match to TRBD1 covers 7 bases. The CDR3 covers 13 residues. The V segment lost 4 bases and the J segment 6 bases; nucleotides outside the gene matches: 7. Germline values: CDR1 SGHRS, CDR2 YFSETQ. The CDR3 sequence: CASSGNRGREQYF. The CDR3 DNA reads as TGCGCCAGCAGCGGAAACAGGGGTCGCGAGCAGTACTTC.

The chain carries TRBV7-2 and TRBJ2-5; D may be TRBD2 (6 bases). The CDR3 covers 15 residues. Germline V gene lookup returns CDR1 SGHTA and CDR2 FQGNSA. V lost 1 base and J 5 bases, leaving 14 bases between the germline ends. The CDR3 here is CASSLVSGEGETQYF. The CDR3 coding sequence is TGTGCCAGCAGCTTAGTTAGCGGTGAAGGGGAGACCCAGTACTTC.

The chain carries TRBV19 and TRBJ1-5; weak D call: TRBD1 (6 bases). The CDR3 covers 14 residues. Germline loops: CDR1 LNHDA, CDR2 SQIVND (reference sequence). The V and J ends lost 3 bases and 3 bases respectively, with 9 bases between them. The CDR3 DNA reads as TGTGCCAGTAGTATTGGACAGCACAATCAGCCCCAGCATTTT. It specifies CASSIGQHNQPQHF.

This clone was seen a handful of times. The chain couples TRBV5-8 to TRBJ1-2; unclear D gene. In germline, CDR1 is SGHTS, CDR2 YDEGEE. The CDR3 has 12 amino acids. V lost 2 bases to trimming and J lost 11 bases, with 13 bases between them. CDR3 sequence (DNA): TGTGCCAGCAGCTTTTACAGCTCCGAGTACACCTTC. This translates into CASSFYSSEYTF.

This chain joins TRBV5-6 and TRBJ1-5; D is possibly TRBD1 (6 bases). Per the germline V gene, CDR1 is SGHDT and CDR2 is YYEEEE. V lost 3 bases and J lost 2, with 12 bases in between. CDR3 size: 15 residues. The CDR3 DNA is TGTGCCAGCAGCTCAGCCCGGACAGGCAATCAGCCCCAGCATTTT. Protein product: CASSSARTGNQPQHF.